What follows are 21 T cell receptor beta chains derived from one specimen sequenced in a study of cytomegalovirus exposure and HLA in healthy donors (dated by TCRdb to the late 2010s). Receptor amplification or capture employed the immunoSEQ multiplex PCR assay. The multiplex PCR relied on a mix of 60 forward primers for TCR Vbeta segments and 13 reverse primers for TCR Jbeta segments. TCRdb took this table from immuneACCESS and kept in-frame rearrangements with V and J called. Such tables lack part of the clones; where checked against another copy, unresolved V genes explain under half of the gap, and the rest is unexplained. The sample records 130,000 to 150,000 clones, 60% to 85% of which are singletons. Less than 1.5% of the sample is in the top ten clones. Sequencing was done on a sample of PBMCs. The receptors shown here come from a male donor in good health and CMV-seropositive.

This chain connects TRBV7-9 to TRBJ1-2; D is ambiguous. V was trimmed by 2 bases and J by 3 bases, leaving 10 bases between them. CDR1 is SEHNR and CDR2 is FQNEAQ in the germline V gene (reference sequence). CDR3 length: 14 amino acids. CDR3 DNA: TGTGCCAGCAGCTTATTGGGCGGGGACTATGGCTACACCTTC. Residues: CASSLLGGDYGYTF. The whole variable domain, remainder taken from reference TRBV7-9 and TRBJ1-2, is DTGVSQNPRHKITKRGQNVTFRCDPISEHNRLYWYRQTLGQGPEFLTYFQNEAQLEKSRLLSDRFSAERPKGSFSTLEIQRTEQGDSAMYLCASSLLGGDYGYTFGSGTRLTVV.

This chain connects TRBV4-3 to TRBJ2-1, with 8 positions matching TRBD2. Germline V gene sequence: CDR1 LGHNA, CDR2 YSLEER. The CDR3 contains 14 residues. Trimming at V came to 8 bases and at J to 3 bases, leaving 6 bases not matched to a gene. CDR3 in amino acids: CASGLAGNYNEQFF. For the CDR3, the DNA is TGCGCCAGCGGTTTAGCGGGGAACTACAATGAGCAGTTCTTC.

The chain uses TRBV7-8 and TRBJ2-3; no firm D call. The CDR3 runs 16 residues. The germline V and J ends were trimmed by 4 bases and 1 base, with 15 bases remaining between them. CDR1 SGHVS and CDR2 FQNEAQ come from the germline V gene. CDR3 sequence: CASSSWAWQRTDTQYF. CDR3 coding DNA: TGTGCCAGCAGCTCCTGGGCGTGGCAACGCACAGATACGCAGTATTTT.

The chain links TRBV10-3 to TRBJ2-3; 9 bases map to TRBD2. The CDR3 is made up of 15 amino acids. The V segment lost 8 bases and the J segment 0 bases; nucleotides outside the gene matches: 6. The V gene's germline CDR1 is ENHRY and CDR2 SYGVKD. CDR3 loop: CAIRLAGSSTDTQYF. DNA of the CDR3: TGTGCCATCCGGCTAGCGGGGTCGAGCACAGATACGCAGTATTTT.

V is TRBV6-1 and J is TRBJ1-1; maybe TRBD1 (5 bases). Germline loops: CDR1 MNHNS, CDR2 SASEGT. This CDR3 region has 12 residues. The V end lost 6 bases, the J end lost 4 bases, and 9 bases lay between the germline ends. CDR3 DNA: TGTGCCAGCAGAGCTGACAGCACTGAAGCTTTCTTT. This gives the protein CASRADSTEAFF.

The rearrangement joins TRBV2 to TRBJ1-4; tentatively, D is TRBD1 (6 bases). Trimming removed 5 bases from V and 9 bases from J, with 16 bases in between. CDR3 length equals 14 residues. Germline-derived CDR1 and CDR2 are SNHLY and FYNNEI. The CDR3 sequence is CASSTRGLMKKLFF. In DNA, the CDR3 is TGTGCCAGCAGTACCAGGGGCCTAATGAAAAAACTGTTTTTT.

The rearrangement uses TRBV7-9 and TRBJ2-1; perhaps TRBD2 as D (5 bases). Germline lookup yields CDR1 SEHNR and CDR2 FQNEAQ (reference sequence). V was trimmed by 5 bases and J by 9 bases, leaving 17 bases between them. The CDR3 runs to 14 residues. CDR3 nucleotides: TGTGCCAGCAGCAGAGGGCGGACGGGCGTTGAGCAGTTCTTC. Protein: CASSRGRTGVEQFF.

The chain is built from TRBV7-9 and TRBJ2-7, with a tentative D call TRBD1 (5 bases). CDR1 is SEHNR, CDR2 FQNEAQ, per germline (reference sequence). The CDR3 sequence is 16 residues long. The ends were cut back, 5 bases at V and 5 bases at J, with 22 bases in the middle. The CDR3, as DNA: TGTGCCAGCAGCCCAAACCCAGAAAGGGGTTCCCACGAGCAGTACTTC. Protein product: CASSPNPERGSHEQYF.

The chain carries TRBV19 and TRBJ1-1; unclear D gene. Germline V lookup: CDR1 LNHDA, CDR2 SQIVND (reference sequence). The length of the CDR3 is 13 residues. The ends were cut back, 7 bases at V and 0 bases at J, with 9 bases in the middle. The CDR3 here is CASNNGLNTEAFF. In DNA form, the CDR3 reads TGTGCCAGTAATAACGGGTTGAACACTGAAGCTTTCTTT.

The chain joins TRBV11-1 to TRBJ1-1, with D hard to call. The CDR3 extends over 13 amino acids. V was cut by 4 bases and J by 1 base, with 7 bases left in between. CDR1 SGHAT and CDR2 FQDESV come from the germline V gene (reference sequence). The CDR3 loop is CASSYNPNTEAFF. The CDR3 DNA follows: TGTGCCAGCAGCTACAACCCGAACACTGAAGCTTTCTTT.

The V gene is TRBV7-8, the J gene TRBJ2-2; 14 nucleotides match TRBD2. Germline CDR1 and CDR2: SGHVS and FQNEAQ. The CDR3 totals 15 residues. V shed 5 bases, J shed 6 bases, and the junction held 2 bases outside the gene matches. In DNA form, the CDR3 reads TGTGCCAGCAGCGGACTAGCGGGAGGTTCCGGGGAGCTGTTTTTT. This translates into CASSGLAGGSGELFF.

This sequence joins TRBV21-1 and TRBJ2-7; TRBD1, as called in the table, went unchecked against the DNA. TRBV21-1 is shown as a pseudogene. CDR3 size: 15 residues. CDR3 amino acids: CASSNEETGTYEQYF. The CDR3 DNA reads TGTGCCAGCAGCAACGAGGAGACAGGGACCTACGAGCAGTACTTC.

The rearrangement links TRBV4-3 to TRBJ1-1; no definite D call. The CDR3 is 15 residues long. Trimming shortened V by 1 base and J by 0 bases, and 9 bases separated the two germline ends. Germline loops: CDR1 LGHNA, CDR2 YSLEER. The CDR3 here is CASSQVPTVNTEAFF. CDR3 nucleotide sequence: TGCGCCAGCAGCCAAGTTCCTACAGTGAACACTGAAGCTTTCTTT.

The chain links TRBV6-6 to TRBJ2-5, with D possibly TRBD1 on 5 matching bases. Looked up from germline, CDR1 is MNHNY and CDR2 is SVGAGI (reference sequence). Between the trimmed V and J ends, which lost 7 bases and 4 bases, there was a span of 10 bases. This CDR3 has 12 amino acids. CDR3 in amino acids: CASKQGRETQYF. The CDR3, as DNA: TGTGCCAGCAAGCAGGGTAGAGAGACCCAGTACTTC.

V is TRBV6-1 and J is TRBJ2-1; TRBD2 agrees at 9 bases. This CDR3 is built from 13 residues. CDR1 is MNHNS and CDR2 is SASEGT in the germline V gene. V was pared by 6 bases and J by 4 bases, with 1 base of the junction left unmatched. In DNA, the CDR3 is TGTGCCAGCAGCCTAGCGGGGTACAATGAGCAGTTCTTC. This gives the protein CASSLAGYNEQFF.

The genes are TRBV7-6 and TRBJ1-1; TRBD1 aligns across 7 bases. Germline V gives CDR1 SGHVS, CDR2 FNYEAQ. After removal of 7 bases from V and 6 bases from J, the junction contained 11 bases not matched to a gene. The CDR3 runs 14 residues. CDR3 sequence (DNA): TGTGCCAGCAACACAGGGGCGGCGTCGGCTGAAGCTTTCTTT. Protein: CASNTGAASAEAFF.

J is TRBJ2-3 and V is TRBV18; 8 bases fit TRBD2. Looked up from germline, CDR1 is KGHSH and CDR2 is LQKENI. Trimming took 2 bases from V and 6 from J; bases not matched to a gene: 4. This CDR3 comprises 14 residues. The CDR3 nucleotides are TGTGCCAGCTCACCAGGGACTAGGAGTGATACGCAGTATTTT. This translates into CASSPGTRSDTQYF.

J is TRBJ2-5 and V is TRBV7-9; perhaps TRBD1 as D (6 bases). Germline V gene lookup returns CDR1 SEHNR and CDR2 FQNEAQ (reference sequence). Trimming cost V 5 bases and J 0 bases, with 13 bases left between them. This CDR3 has 15 residues. The CDR3 reads CASSPNGQNQETQYF. In DNA form, the CDR3 reads TGTGCCAGCAGCCCAAACGGACAGAACCAAGAGACCCAGTACTTC.

The genes are TRBV6-6 and TRBJ1-5; TRBD1 aligns across 11 bases. Germline lookup yields CDR1 MNHNY and CDR2 SVGAGI (reference sequence). This CDR3 spans 16 amino acids. After removal of 0 bases from V and 4 bases from J, the junction contained 2 bases not matched to a gene. The CDR3 nucleotides read TGTGCCAGCAGTTACTCAGGACAGGGGGCAAATCAGCCCCAGCATTTT. This sequence encodes CASSYSGQGANQPQHF.

The sample holds one count of this clone. J is TRBJ2-5 and V is TRBV6-5, with a possible D match to TRBD1 (5 bases). CDR1 is MNHEY, CDR2 SVGAGI, per germline. The V gene lost 0 bases and the J gene lost 3 bases, with 11 bases spanning the gap. This CDR3 has 15 amino acids. CDR3 protein: CASSYSQGVKETQYF. The CDR3 bases are TGTGCCAGCAGTTACTCCCAGGGCGTTAAAGAGACCCAGTACTTC.

The rearrangement uses TRBV10-3 and TRBJ1-1, with D possibly matching TRBD1 (6 bases). Germline assignment: CDR1 ENHRY and CDR2 SYGVKD. The V gene lost 2 bases and the J gene lost 1 base, with 11 bases spanning the gap. This CDR3 region has 15 residues. This chain's CDR3 is CAISEPDRRNTEAFF. CDR3 DNA sequence: TGTGCCATCAGTGAGCCGGACAGAAGGAACACTGAAGCTTTCTTT.